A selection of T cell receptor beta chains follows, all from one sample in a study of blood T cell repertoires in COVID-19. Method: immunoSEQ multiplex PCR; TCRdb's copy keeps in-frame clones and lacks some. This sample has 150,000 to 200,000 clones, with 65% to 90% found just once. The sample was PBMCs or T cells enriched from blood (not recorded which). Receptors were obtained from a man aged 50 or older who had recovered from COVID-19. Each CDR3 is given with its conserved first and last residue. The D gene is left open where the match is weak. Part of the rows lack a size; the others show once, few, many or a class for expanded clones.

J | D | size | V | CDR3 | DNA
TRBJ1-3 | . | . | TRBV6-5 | CASTEGLYSGNTIYF | TGTGCCAGCACCGAGGGTCTCTACTCTGGAAACACCATATATTTT
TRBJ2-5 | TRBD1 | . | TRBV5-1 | CASSAKQGAETQYF | TGCGCCAGCAGCGCCAAACAGGGGGCCGAGACCCAGTACTTC
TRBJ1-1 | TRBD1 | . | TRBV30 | CAWSGVGGQMNTEAFF | TGTGCCTGGAGTGGAGTGGGGGGACAGATGAACACTGAAGCTTTCTTT
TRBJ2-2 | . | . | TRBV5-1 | CASSLPGSHTGELFF | TGCGCCAGCAGCTTGCCAGGGTCCCACACCGGGGAGCTGTTTTTT
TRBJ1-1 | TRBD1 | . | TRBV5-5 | CASSLMTGGMTEAFF | TGTGCCAGCAGCCTTATGACAGGGGGGATGACTGAAGCTTTCTTT
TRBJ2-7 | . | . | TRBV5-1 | CASSLEPSGAYEQYF | TGCGCCAGCAGCTTGGAACCGTCGGGGGCCTACGAGCAGTACTTC
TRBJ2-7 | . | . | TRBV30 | CAWSDTGIYEQYF | TGTGCCTGGAGTGATACAGGGATCTACGAGCAGTACTTC
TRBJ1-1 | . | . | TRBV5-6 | CASSFAGNTEAFF | TGTGCCAGCAGCTTTGCGGGGAACACTGAAGCTTTCTTT
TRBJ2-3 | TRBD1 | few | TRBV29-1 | CSVRDRWARDTQYF | TGCAGCGTGCGGGACAGGTGGGCCCGGGATACGCAGTATTTT
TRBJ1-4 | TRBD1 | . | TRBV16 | CASSHWTGNEKLFF | TGTGCCAGCAGCCACTGGACAGGGAATGAAAAACTGTTTTTT
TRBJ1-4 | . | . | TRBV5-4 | CASSFGGPTVNEKLFF | TGTGCCAGCAGCTTCGGGGGGCCAACCGTGAATGAAAAACTGTTTTTT
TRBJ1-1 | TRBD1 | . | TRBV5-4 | CASSLDRGGTTEAFF | TGTGCCAGCAGCCTGGACAGGGGGGGGACCACTGAAGCTTTCTTT
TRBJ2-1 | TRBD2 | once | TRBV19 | CASSMPPLLAGISYNEQFF | TGTGCCAGTAGTATGCCACCCTTGCTAGCGGGGATCTCCTACAATGAGCAGTTCTTC
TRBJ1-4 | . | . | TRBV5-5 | CASSLFKGGSEKLFF | TGTGCCAGCAGCTTGTTTAAGGGGGGGTCCGAAAAACTGTTTTTT
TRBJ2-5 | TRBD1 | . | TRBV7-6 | CASSPGTEETQYF | TGTGCCAGCAGCCCGGGGACAGAAGAGACCCAGTACTTC
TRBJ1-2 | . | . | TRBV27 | CASSANTNGYTF | TGTGCCAGCAGCGCCAATACAAATGGCTACACCTTC
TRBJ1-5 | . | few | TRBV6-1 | CASSELGRARSNQPQHF | TGTGCCAGCAGTGAACTGGGCAGGGCCCGGAGCAATCAGCCCCAGCATTTT
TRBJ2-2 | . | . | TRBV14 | CASSRWGANTGELFF | TGTGCCAGCAGCCGGTGGGGGGCGAACACCGGGGAGCTGTTTTTT
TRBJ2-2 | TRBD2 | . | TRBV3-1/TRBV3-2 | CASSLGGWGTGELFF | TGTGCCAGCAGCCTCGGGGGGTGGGGCACCGGGGAGCTGTTTTTT
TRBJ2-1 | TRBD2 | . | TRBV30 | CALRLAGGSNEQFF | TGTGCCCTGAGACTAGCGGGGGGGTCCAATGAGCAGTTCTTC
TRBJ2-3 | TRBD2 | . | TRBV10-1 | CASSTGGGRADTQYF | TGCGCCAGCAGTACGGGGGGGGGCCGGGCAGATACGCAGTATTTT
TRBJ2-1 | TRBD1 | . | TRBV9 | CASSGRGQGAYEQFF | TGTGCCAGCAGCGGGAGGGGACAGGGGGCCTATGAGCAGTTCTTC
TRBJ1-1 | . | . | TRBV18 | CASSPQGGTEAFF | TGTGCCAGCTCACCCCAGGGTGGGACTGAAGCTTTCTTT
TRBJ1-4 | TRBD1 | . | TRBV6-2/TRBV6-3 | CASSQQGTNEKLFF | TGTGCCAGCAGTCAACAGGGGACTAATGAAAAACTGTTTTTT
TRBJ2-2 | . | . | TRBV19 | CASSEAGIKRGDTGELFF | TGTGCCAGTAGTGAAGCGGGGATTAAAAGGGGGGACACCGGGGAGCTGTTTTTT
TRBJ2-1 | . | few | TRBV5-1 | CASSLEAGSYNEQFF | TGCGCCAGCAGCTTGGAGGCAGGCTCCTACAATGAGCAGTTCTTC
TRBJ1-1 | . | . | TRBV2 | CASKREDTEAFF | TGTGCCAGCAAACGGGAGGATACTGAAGCTTTCTTT
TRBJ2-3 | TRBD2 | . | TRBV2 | CASSDPASGGSTDTQYF | TGTGCCAGCAGTGACCCGGCTAGCGGGGGGAGCACAGATACGCAGTATTTT
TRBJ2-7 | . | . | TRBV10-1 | CASSEKGPGETYEQYF | TGCGCCAGCAGTGAAAAGGGGCCAGGCGAAACCTACGAGCAGTACTTC
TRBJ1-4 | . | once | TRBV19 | CASSIPGGSTNEKLFF | TGTGCCAGTAGTATCCCCGGGGGGTCAACTAATGAAAAACTGTTTTTT
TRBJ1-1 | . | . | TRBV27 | CASSFFYEAFF | TGTGCCAGCAGTTTTTTTTATGAAGCTTTCTTT
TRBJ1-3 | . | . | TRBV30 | CAWTGLTGYTIYF | TGTGCCTGGACAGGGCTAACCGGGTACACCATATATTTT
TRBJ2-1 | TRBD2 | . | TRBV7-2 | CASSLIAGGAYNEQFF | TGTGCCAGCAGCTTAATAGCGGGGGGCGCTTACAATGAGCAGTTCTTC
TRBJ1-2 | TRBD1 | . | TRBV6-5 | CASRHRDSLNYGYTF | TGTGCCAGCAGGCACCGGGACAGCCTTAACTATGGCTACACCTTC
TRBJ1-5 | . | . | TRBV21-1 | CASSKAGQGARKGQPQHF | TGTGCCAGCAGCAAAGCGGGACAGGGGGCAAGAAAGGGTCAGCCCCAGCATTTT
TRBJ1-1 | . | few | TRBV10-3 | CAIRGGTEAFF | TGTGCCATCAGGGGGGGCACTGAAGCTTTCTTT
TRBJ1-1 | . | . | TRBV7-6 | CASSLDENYEAFF | TGTGCCAGCAGCCTCGACGAGAACTATGAAGCTTTCTTT
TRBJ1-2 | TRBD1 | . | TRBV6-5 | CASSYGTGVTNYGYTF | TGTGCCAGCAGTTACGGGACAGGGGTAACTAACTATGGCTACACCTTC
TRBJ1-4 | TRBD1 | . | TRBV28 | CASSLDRGHEKLFF | TGTGCCAGCAGTCTGGACAGGGGGCATGAAAAACTGTTTTTT
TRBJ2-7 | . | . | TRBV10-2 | CASSVGGGLYEQYF | TGCGCCAGCAGTGTAGGCGGTGGCCTCTACGAGCAGTACTTC
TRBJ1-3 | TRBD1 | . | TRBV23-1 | CASSQPNRGPEGNTIYF | TGCGCCAGCAGTCAACCGAACAGGGGGCCGGAGGGAAACACCATATATTTT
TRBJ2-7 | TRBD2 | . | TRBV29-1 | CSVDKRGVPGEEQYF | TGCAGCGTTGATAAGCGGGGGGTCCCGGGGGAGGAGCAGTACTTC
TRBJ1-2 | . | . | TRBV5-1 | CASSLGTEGVYGYTF | TGCGCCAGCAGCCTCGGGACGGAGGGAGTATATGGCTACACCTTC
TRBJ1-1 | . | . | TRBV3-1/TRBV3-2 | CASSHSGHRNAEAFF | TGTGCCAGCAGCCACTCGGGACATCGGAACGCTGAAGCTTTCTTT
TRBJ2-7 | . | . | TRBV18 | CASSPNRQTYEQYF | TGTGCCAGCTCACCGAACCGACAGACCTACGAGCAGTACTTC
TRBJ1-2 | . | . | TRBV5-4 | CASSPTVGYYGYTF | TGTGCCAGCAGCCCCACGGTCGGGTACTATGGCTACACCTTC
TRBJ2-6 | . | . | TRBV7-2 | CASTESSGANVLTF | TGTGCCAGCACGGAGAGCTCTGGGGCCAACGTCCTGACTTTC
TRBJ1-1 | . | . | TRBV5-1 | CASSLGAANAEAFF | TGCGCCAGCAGCTTGGGGGCTGCCAACGCTGAAGCTTTCTTT
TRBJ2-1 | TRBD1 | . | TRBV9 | CASSLDRAFEQFF | TGTGCCAGCAGCCTTGACAGGGCATTTGAGCAGTTCTTC
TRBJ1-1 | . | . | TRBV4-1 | CASSQGRGHDAEAFF | TGCGCCAGCAGCCAAGGAAGAGGGCACGACGCTGAAGCTTTCTTT
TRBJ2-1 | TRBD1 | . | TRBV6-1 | CASSERGQGFHEQFF | TGTGCCAGCAGTGAAAGGGGACAGGGGTTCCATGAGCAGTTCTTC
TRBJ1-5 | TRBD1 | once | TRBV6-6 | CASRQQGAGNQPQHF | TGTGCCAGCAGGCAACAGGGGGCGGGCAATCAGCCCCAGCATTTT
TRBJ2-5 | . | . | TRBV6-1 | CASSAPAGGGATETQYF | TGTGCCAGCAGTGCCCCGGCGGGTGGGGGGGCAACGGAGACCCAGTACTTC
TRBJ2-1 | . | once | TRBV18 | CASSPIARTALNEQFF | TGTGCCAGCTCACCAATTGCTCGGACAGCACTTAATGAGCAGTTCTTC